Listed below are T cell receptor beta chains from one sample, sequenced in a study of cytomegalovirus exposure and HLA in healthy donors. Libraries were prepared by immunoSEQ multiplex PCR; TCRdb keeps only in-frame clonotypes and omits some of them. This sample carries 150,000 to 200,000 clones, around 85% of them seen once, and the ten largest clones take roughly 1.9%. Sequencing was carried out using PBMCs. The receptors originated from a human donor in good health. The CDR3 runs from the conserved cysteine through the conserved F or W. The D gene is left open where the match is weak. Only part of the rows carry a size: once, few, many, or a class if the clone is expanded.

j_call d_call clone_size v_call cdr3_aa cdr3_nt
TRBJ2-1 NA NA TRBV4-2 CASSHSPGNNEQFF TGTGCCAGCAGCCACTCCCCCGGGAACAATGAGCAGTTCTTC
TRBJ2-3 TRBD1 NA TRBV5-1 CASSSGQGAFDTQYF TGCGCCAGCAGCTCCGGACAGGGGGCATTCGATACGCAGTATTTT
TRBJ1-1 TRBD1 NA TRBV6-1 CASTWAGGTNTEAFF TGTGCCAGCACTTGGGCAGGGGGGACGAACACTGAAGCTTTCTTT
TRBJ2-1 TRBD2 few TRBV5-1 CASSLSLAGGNEQFF TGCGCCAGCAGCTTGAGTCTAGCGGGGGGGAATGAGCAGTTCTTC
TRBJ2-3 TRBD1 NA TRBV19 CASSMSRDRGHLLLDTQYF TGTGCCAGTAGTATGTCCCGGGACAGGGGGCATCTTCTCCTAGATACGCAGTATTTT
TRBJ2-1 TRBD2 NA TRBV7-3 CASKTSGGNEQFF TGTGCCAGTAAGACTAGCGGGGGAAATGAGCAGTTCTTC
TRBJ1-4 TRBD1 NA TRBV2 CAGKTGEWTANEKLFF TGTGCCGGAAAGACAGGGGAGTGGACGGCTAATGAAAAACTGTTTTTT
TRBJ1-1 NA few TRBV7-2 CASKGQENTEAFF TGTGCCAGCAAAGGCCAGGAGAACACTGAAGCTTTCTTT
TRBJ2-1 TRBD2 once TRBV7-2 CASSLKSSGGANEQFF TGTGCCAGCAGCTTAAAATCTAGCGGGGGGGCTAATGAGCAGTTCTTC
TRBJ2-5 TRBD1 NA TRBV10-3 CAISESGTGRGMTQYF TGTGCCATCAGTGAGTCTGGGACAGGGCGGGGGATGACCCAGTACTTC
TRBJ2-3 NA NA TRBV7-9 CASSLGPSDTQYF TGTGCCAGCAGCTTAGGTCCCTCAGATACGCAGTATTTT
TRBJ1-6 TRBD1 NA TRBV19 CASRDRENSPLHF TGTGCCAGTAGGGACAGGGAAAATTCACCCCTCCACTTT
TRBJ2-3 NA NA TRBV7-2 CASSLGGRGSDTQYF TGTGCCAGCAGCTTAGGGGGCCGGGGGTCAGATACGCAGTATTTT
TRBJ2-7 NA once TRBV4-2 CASSQERSQGRNEQYF TGTGCCAGCAGCCAAGAACGGAGTCAGGGGCGGAACGAGCAGTACTTC
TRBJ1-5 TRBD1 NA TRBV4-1 CASSQGQGFAQPQHF TGCGCCAGCAGCCAAGGACAGGGGTTTGCTCAGCCCCAGCATTTT
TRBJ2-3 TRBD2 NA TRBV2 CASSEGGGADTQYF TGTGCCAGCAGTGAGGGCGGGGGGGCAGATACGCAGTATTTT
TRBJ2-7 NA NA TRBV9 CASSGGGLGEQYF TGTGCCAGCAGCGGAGGTGGTTTGGGTGAGCAGTACTTC
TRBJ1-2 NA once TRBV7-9 CASSLAVRYGYTF TGTGCCAGCAGCTTAGCGGTTCGGTATGGCTACACCTTC
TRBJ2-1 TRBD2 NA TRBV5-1 CASSTYSGGPYNEQFF TGCGCCAGCAGCACATATAGCGGGGGGCCCTACAATGAGCAGTTCTTC
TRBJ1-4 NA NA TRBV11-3 CASSLGFRATNEKLFF TGTGCCAGCAGCTTAGGCTTCAGGGCAACTAATGAAAAACTGTTTTTT
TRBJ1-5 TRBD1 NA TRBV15 CATSTIDRGHVQPQHF TGTGCCACCAGCACCATAGACAGGGGGCATGTGCAGCCCCAGCATTTT
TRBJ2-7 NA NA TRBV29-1 CSVERDSYEQYF TGCAGCGTTGAACGAGACTCCTACGAGCAGTACTTC
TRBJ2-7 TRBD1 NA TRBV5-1 CASSLGTGGHEQYF TGCGCCAGCAGCTTAGGGACAGGGGGCCACGAGCAGTACTTC
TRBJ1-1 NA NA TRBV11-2 CASSFNVEAFF TGTGCCAGCAGCTTCAATGTTGAAGCTTTCTTT
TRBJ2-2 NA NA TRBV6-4 CASSDSVLRTGELFF TGTGCCAGCAGTGACTCGGTACTCCGCACCGGGGAGCTGTTTTTT
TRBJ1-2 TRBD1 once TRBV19 CASSLRTGHGYTF TGTGCCAGTAGTCTGCGGACAGGGCATGGCTACACCTTC
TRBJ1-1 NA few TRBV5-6 CASSLGGDREAFF TGTGCCAGCAGCTTGGGCGGGGACCGCGAAGCTTTCTTT
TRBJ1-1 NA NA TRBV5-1 CASSVGQSNTEAFF TGCGCCAGCAGCGTAGGACAGTCAAACACTGAAGCTTTCTTT
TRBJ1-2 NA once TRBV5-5 CASSSTQTPHGYTF TGTGCCAGCAGTTCCACCCAGACACCTCACGGCTACACCTTC
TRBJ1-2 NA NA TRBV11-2 CASSFEADYGYTF TGTGCCAGCAGCTTTGAAGCGGACTATGGCTACACCTTC
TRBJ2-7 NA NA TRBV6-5 CASGQGGLSEQYF TGTGCCAGCGGGCAAGGGGGATTGAGCGAGCAGTACTTC
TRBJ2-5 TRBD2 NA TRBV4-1 CASSQAGAGGPWETQYF TGCGCCAGCAGCCAAGCAGGGGCGGGGGGGCCTTGGGAGACCCAGTACTTC